The clone carrying this T cell receptor beta chain was counted only a few times. Its specificity is not known. This entry comes from a study of T-cell memory formation after mild COVID-19. Study-wide background: TCR clusters largely stayed donor specific.

Using its own MiXCR run on the 5' RACE reads, TCRdb lists one record per CDR3 protein. Altogether 390,000 or so distinct CDR3 sequences are present, approximately 16% being singletons, with the ten largest covering 20% to 25%. Whole-study findings and limits: Day 37-peaking second-wave clones had unconfirmed SARS-CoV-2 specificity. Memory from before infection featured some responding clones, which suggests cross-reactive memory joined.

J gave up 5 bases and V 5 bases, and 4 bases lay outside the gene matches. The CDR3 runs 13 residues. The receptor was isolated from a man aged 18 to 29 who had mild COVID-19 (a few samples of this study predate the infection). Cell type and time point are not known. The specimen was PBMCs or a T cell subset sorted from them (not recorded which). The gene calls are TRBV12-3 or TRBV12-4 and TRBJ2-5; 8 bases align to TRBD1. CDR3 DNA: TGTGCCAGCAGTAAGACAGGGGCGGAGACCCAGTACTTC. Translating gives CASSKTGAETQYF.